This T cell receptor beta chain was recorded in a study of chemoradiotherapy in HPV16-positive cancers. Regarding the study as a whole: Non-HPV-specific T cells did not expand in tumors during treatment, whereas candidate HPV-specific clones and E7-related motifs did. HPV-specific T cells were functionally defined from only two HPV16-positive patients.

The repertoire was sequenced with immunoSEQ multiplex PCR; TCRdb's copy has only in-frame clones and lacks some. This table has several thousand clones, over 80% appearing once. Notes on this clone: The antigen is not known.

The germline gives CDR1 MDHEN, CDR2 SYDVKM. The trim removed 6 bases at V and 2 bases at J, leaving 7 bases unmatched. This CDR3 comprises 16 residues. The source was tumor tissue, collected from a patient who underwent chemoradiotherapy. The source of this sequence is a human donor with HPV-associated anogenital cancer. The chain has TRBV28 and TRBJ2-3; 11 positions agree with TRBD2. CDR3 loop: CASSAAGLADTDTQYF. DNA of the CDR3: TGTGCCAGCAGCGCAGCGGGACTAGCGGACACAGATACGCAGTATTTT.